The present entry profiles one T cell receptor (beta chain) with its context. This specimen comes from a study of technical replicates of blood from several donors. Sequencing was performed with immunoSEQ multiplex PCR; in TCRdb, only in-frame clones are kept and a portion is missing. The repertoire holds about 70,000 clones, with approximately 96% as singletons. This CDR3 is built from 14 residues. Trimming at V came to 4 bases and at J to 2 bases, leaving 2 bases not matched to a gene. Germline V gene data show CDR1 as LNHDA and CDR2 as SQIVND (reference sequence). Source material: T cells isolated from PBMCs. This clonotype was obtained from a human donor in good health. The V call is TRBV19, the J call TRBJ2-7; 10 positions match TRBD2. CDR3 nucleotides: TGTGCCAGTAGTAGTACTAGCGGGACCTACGAGCAGTACTTC. Its protein product is CASSSTSGTYEQYF.